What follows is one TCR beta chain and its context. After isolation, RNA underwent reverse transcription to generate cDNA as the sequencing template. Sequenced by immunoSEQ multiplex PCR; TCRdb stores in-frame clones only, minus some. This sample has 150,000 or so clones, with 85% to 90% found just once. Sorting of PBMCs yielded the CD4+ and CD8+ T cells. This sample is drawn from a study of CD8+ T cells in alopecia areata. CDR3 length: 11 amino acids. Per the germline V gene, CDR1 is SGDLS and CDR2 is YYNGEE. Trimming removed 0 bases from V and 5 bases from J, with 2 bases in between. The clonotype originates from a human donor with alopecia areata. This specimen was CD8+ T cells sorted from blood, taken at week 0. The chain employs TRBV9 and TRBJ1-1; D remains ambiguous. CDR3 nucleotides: TGTGCCAGCAGCGTAGTAACTGAAGCTTTCTTT. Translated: CASSVVTEAFF.